What follows are 27 T cell receptor beta chains derived from one specimen sequenced in a study of cytomegalovirus exposure and HLA in healthy donors. Researchers ran the PCR with 60 Vbeta and 13 Jbeta primers. Sequencing was performed with immunoSEQ multiplex PCR; in TCRdb, only in-frame clones are kept and a portion is missing. Counted here are tens of thousands of clones, over 65% occurring once; the ten biggest clones make up around a tenth. Sequenced input: PBMCs. The source of these receptors is a human donor in good health.

The chain joins TRBV27 to TRBJ1-5; 7 nucleotides agree with TRBD1. The CDR3 length is 15 residues. The germline CDR1 and CDR2 sequences are MNHEY and SMNVEV (reference sequence). The V gene end was trimmed by 7 bases and the J gene end by 1 base; junction bases not matched to a gene: 7. For the CDR3, the DNA is TGTGCCAGCACGGAGACAGGGCTGAGCAATCAGCCCCAGCATTTT. Amino acid sequence: CASTETGLSNQPQHF.

The chain joins TRBV9 to TRBJ1-1, with 9 bases identical to TRBD1. There are 14 residues in the CDR3. The V segment lost 3 bases and the J segment 5 bases; nucleotides outside the gene matches: 5. Germline V gene sequence: CDR1 SGDLS, CDR2 YYNGEE. The CDR3 loop reads CASSERTGDTEAFF. The CDR3, as DNA: TGTGCCAGCAGCGAACGGACAGGGGATACTGAAGCTTTCTTT.

The V and J genes are TRBV10-3 and TRBJ1-3; possible D gene TRBD1, 5 bases. The CDR3 consists of 14 residues. Germline CDR1 and CDR2: ENHRY and SYGVKD. Trimming took 6 bases from V and 0 from J, leaving 9 bases between them. CDR3 residues: CAIRGGTSGNTIYF. For the CDR3, the DNA is TGTGCCATCAGGGGAGGGACCTCTGGAAACACCATATATTTT.

This chain connects TRBV11-2 to TRBJ2-1; 10 nucleotides align to TRBD2. Germline values: CDR1 SGHAT, CDR2 FQNNGV. The CDR3 sequence is 17 residues long. The ends lost 1 base at V and 11 bases at J; junction bases unmatched: 14. The CDR3 sequence: CASSLVRSGGASMKQFF. DNA of the CDR3: TGTGCCAGCAGCTTAGTGCGCAGCGGGGGGGCCTCAATGAAGCAGTTCTTC.

This rearrangement joins TRBV15 to TRBJ1-1, with TRBD1 as a possible D gene (6 bases). The CDR3 is 18 residues long. The germline V gene has CDR1 LNHNV and CDR2 YYDKDF (reference sequence). Trimming removed 1 base at V and 3 bases at J, with 21 bases between. The CDR3 bases are TGTGCCACCAGCAGAGCCCCTCCGGGACAAGGGTCATACACTGAAGCTTTCTTT. Translated: CATSRAPPGQGSYTEAFF.

The sample holds one count of this clone. This chain joins TRBV7-9 and TRBJ2-1, with D possibly being TRBD2 (5 bases). The CDR3 spans 14 residues. Trimming took off 2 bases at V and 6 bases at J, with 11 bases between the two ends. CDR1 SEHNR and CDR2 FQNEAQ come from the germline V gene (reference sequence). CDR3 nucleotide sequence: TGTGCCAGCAGCTTACGGGAAAGGGCCAATGAGCAGTTCTTC. The encoded protein is CASSLRERANEQFF.

This chain connects TRBV9 to TRBJ1-2, with 8 bases aligning to TRBD1. The length of the CDR3 is 15 residues. V lost 0 bases and J lost 7; bases outside the gene matches: 8. Germline V gene lookup returns CDR1 SGDLS and CDR2 YYNGEE. CDR3 protein: CASSVEVRGRGGYTF. For the CDR3, the DNA is TGTGCCAGCAGCGTAGAAGTCAGGGGGCGCGGTGGCTACACCTTC.

This chain uses TRBV7-2 with TRBJ1-5, with D maybe TRBD1 (6 bases). The CDR3 covers 17 residues. Germline V gives CDR1 SGHTA, CDR2 FQGNSA. Trimming took 0 bases from V and 2 from J, leaving 14 bases between them. The CDR3 bases are TGTGCCAGCAGCTTAGCGGCGCGGCCAGGGGGCAATCAGCCCCAGCATTTT. As protein: CASSLAARPGGNQPQHF.

This chain links TRBV4-1 with TRBJ1-3; 7 bases agree with TRBD1. The V segment lost 1 base and the J segment 4 bases; nucleotides outside the gene matches: 7. The CDR3 is 16 residues long. CDR1 MGHRA and CDR2 YSYEKL come from the germline V gene. CDR3: CASSQGQGALGNTIYF. In nucleotides, the CDR3 is TGCGCCAGCAGCCAAGGACAGGGAGCTTTGGGAAACACCATATATTTT.

This clone was seen a single time. The V call is TRBV9, the J call TRBJ1-2; unclear D gene. Germline CDR1 is SGDLS and CDR2 is YYNGEE. The CDR3 spans 13 residues. V lost 0 bases and J 10 bases, leaving 13 bases between the germline ends. The CDR3 is CASSVGPLDTYTF. The CDR3 region has the DNA TGTGCCAGCAGCGTAGGACCGCTCGACACCTACACCTTC.

CDR3 nucleotides: TGTGCCAGCAGTCCCCCCGGAGGCAACGAGGAGACCCAGTACTTC. Translation gives CASSPPGGNEETQYF. The V and J genes are TRBV28 and TRBJ2-5, with a tentative D call TRBD2 (5 bases). Per germline, CDR1 MDHEN and CDR2 SYDVKM. Trimming removed 5 bases from V and 5 bases from J, with 18 bases in between. The CDR3 is 15 amino acids. Full variable domain (remainder filled in from reference TRBV28 and TRBJ2-5): DVKVTQSSRYLVKRTGEKVFLECVQDMDHENMFWYRQDPGLGLRLIYFSYDVKMKEKGDIPEGYSVSREKKERFSLILESASTNQTSMYLCASSPPGGNEETQYFGPGTRLLVL.

The V gene is TRBV5-1, the J gene TRBJ2-1; TRBD2 matches at 11 bases. Germline CDR1 is SGHRS and CDR2 is YFSETQ. The V gene end was trimmed by 4 bases and the J gene end by 2 bases; junction bases not matched to a gene: 2. The CDR3 has 15 amino acids. The CDR3 reads CASSISGGAYNEQFF. The CDR3 DNA follows: TGCGCCAGCAGCATTAGCGGGGGGGCCTACAATGAGCAGTTCTTC.

The V and J genes are TRBV14 and TRBJ2-7; 8 nucleotides align to TRBD1. The CDR3 extends over 13 amino acids. The V gene's germline CDR1 is SGHDN and CDR2 FVKESK. J gave up 4 bases and V 5 bases, and 4 bases lay outside the gene matches. The DNA of the CDR3 is TGTGCCAGCAGCACAGGGGGGCTATACGAGCAGTACTTC. Its translation is CASSTGGLYEQYF.

As DNA, the CDR3 is TGTGCCAGCAGCTACAGGGGTTCCCAAGAGACCCAGTACTTC. Encoded protein: CASSYRGSQETQYF. The chain links TRBV7-2 to TRBJ2-5, with 7 bases matching TRBD1. Germline CDR1 is SGHTA and CDR2 is FQGNSA. V lost 4 bases to trimming and J lost 1 base; unmatched junction nucleotides: 3. This CDR3 region has 14 residues.

The chain links TRBV27 to TRBJ2-7; D possibly corresponds to TRBD1 (6 bases). V lost 2 bases and J 0 bases, leaving 11 bases between the germline ends. CDR3 size: 15 residues. Germline V gene data show CDR1 as MNHEY and CDR2 as SMNVEV (reference sequence). The CDR3 loop reads CASSLRDNPSYEQYF. CDR3 coding DNA: TGTGCCAGCAGTTTACGGGACAACCCCTCCTACGAGCAGTACTTC.

The rearrangement uses TRBV25-1 and TRBJ2-4, with a weak D call TRBD1 (5 bases). The CDR3 consists of 14 residues. The V end was cut by 9 bases, the J end by 2 bases, with 14 bases between. Germline V CDR1 and CDR2: MGHDK, SYGVNS. CDR3 DNA: TGTGCCAGTGAGACGCAGGGATCCAAAAACATTCAGTACTTC. Protein product: CASETQGSKNIQYF.

CDR3: CASSLTGDRGNNEQFF. The CDR3 coding sequence is TGCGCCAGCAGCCTGACCGGGGACAGGGGCAACAATGAGCAGTTCTTC. This chain links TRBV4-1 with TRBJ2-1; 10 positions match TRBD1. CDR3 length: 16 amino acids. Germline-derived CDR1 and CDR2 are MGHRA and YSYEKL. V was clipped by 4 bases and J by 5 bases; unmatched bases: 8.

The chain couples TRBV19 to TRBJ2-2; 8 bases fit TRBD1. Germline V CDR1 and CDR2: LNHDA, SQIVND (reference sequence). There are 15 residues in the CDR3. The ends lost 5 bases at V and 6 bases at J; junction bases unmatched: 8. CDR3 DNA: TGTGCCAGTAGTCACAGGGGGACTGGGGCCGGGGAGCTGTTTTTT. This codes for CASSHRGTGAGELFF. The variable domain in full, with the rest retrieved from reference TRBV19 and TRBJ2-2, is DGGITQSPKYLFRKEGQNVTLSCEQNLNHDAMYWYRQDPGQGLRLIYYSQIVNDFQKGDIAEGYSVSREKKESFPLTVTSAQKNPTAFYLCASSHRGTGAGELFFGEGSRLTVL.

This chain uses TRBV25-1 with TRBJ2-2, with TRBD1 matching 11 bases. Looked up from germline, CDR1 is MGHDK and CDR2 is SYGVNS. CDR3 size: 16 residues. V trimming: 4 bases; J trimming: 3 bases; junction bases outside the gene matches: 4. DNA of the CDR3: TGTGCCAGCAGTGGCCAGGGACAGGGGGACACCGGGGAGCTGTTTTTT. Amino acids: CASSGQGQGDTGELFF.

This rearrangement joins TRBV28 to TRBJ2-7, with 8 bases fitting TRBD1. The CDR3 is made up of 13 amino acids. Germline V gene data show CDR1 as MDHEN and CDR2 as SYDVKM. Unmatched junction bases numbered 5, after V lost 5 bases and J lost 5 bases. CDR3 coding DNA: TGTGCCAGCAGTGGACAGGGTGTGCACGAGCAGTACTTC. As protein: CASSGQGVHEQYF.

DNA of the CDR3: TGTGCCAGCAGTTACGTGGCGGCAACAGATACGCAGTATTTT. Encoded protein: CASSYVAATDTQYF. V gene TRBV6-6 combines with J gene TRBJ2-3; the D is unclear. The germline V gene encodes CDR1 MNHNY and CDR2 SVGAGI (reference sequence). V was cut by 2 bases and J by 3 bases, with 9 bases left in between. The CDR3 spans 14 residues.

DNA of the CDR3: TGTGCCAGCAGTGAAACAAACTCCGGTAGGAGTTCACCCCTCCACTTT. This encodes CASSETNSGRSSPLHF. The chain is built from TRBV6-1 and TRBJ1-6, with no clear D. The V end lost 2 bases, the J end lost 9 bases, and 17 bases lay between the germline ends. The V gene's germline CDR1 is MNHNS and CDR2 SASEGT. The CDR3 is 16 residues long.

The chain recombines TRBV5-1 with TRBJ2-3; possibly TRBD1 for D (6 bases). There are 13 residues in the CDR3. CDR1 and CDR2 from the germline V gene are SGHRS and YFSETQ. Deletions cut 3 bases from V and 4 bases from J, with 9 bases between. CDR3 residues: CASSYYRADTQYF. DNA of the CDR3: TGCGCCAGCAGCTATTACAGGGCAGATACGCAGTATTTT. The variable domain in full, with the rest retrieved from reference TRBV5-1 and TRBJ2-3, is KAGVTQTPRYLIKTRGQQVTLSCSPISGHRSVSWYQQTPGQGLQFLFEYFSETQRNKGNFPGRFSGRQFSNSRSEMNVSTLELGDSALYLCASSYYRADTQYFGPGTRLTVL.

The chain combines TRBV5-1 with TRBJ1-1; 8 bases line up with TRBD1. With V trimmed by 0 bases and J by 1 base, 2 bases remained unmatched. In germline, CDR1 is SGHRS, CDR2 YFSETQ. This CDR3 contains 15 residues. The CDR3 loop is CASSLDTGGNTEAFF. The CDR3 DNA reads as TGCGCCAGCAGCTTGGATACAGGGGGGAACACTGAAGCTTTCTTT.

This clone appeared once. The chain recombines TRBV10-3 with TRBJ1-3, with 8 bases that match TRBD1. This CDR3 region has 14 residues. V was clipped by 4 bases and J by 3 bases; unmatched bases: 2. Germline V gives CDR1 ENHRY, CDR2 SYGVKD. CDR3 amino acids: CAISAQGGGNTIYF. CDR3 coding DNA: TGTGCCATCAGTGCACAGGGGGGTGGAAACACCATATATTTT.

The V gene is TRBV15, the J gene TRBJ2-7; TRBD1 aligns across 8 bases. Germline trimming cut 6 bases from V and 5 bases from J; bases unmatched to any gene: 12. CDR3 length: 15 amino acids. The V gene's germline CDR1 is LNHNV and CDR2 YYDKDF (reference sequence). The CDR3 nucleotides read TGTGCCACCAGTCGGAGTCGACAGGGGTTGGACGAGCAGTACTTC. It yields the protein CATSRSRQGLDEQYF.

The J gene is TRBJ1-2, the V gene TRBV7-2, with TRBD1 identical over 11 bases. The V gene end was trimmed by 4 bases and the J gene end by 6 bases; junction bases not matched to a gene: 1. CDR1 and CDR2 from the germline V gene are SGHTA and FQGNSA. The CDR3 is made up of 13 amino acids. DNA for the CDR3: TGTGCCAGCAGCTGGACAGGGGGCAATGGCTACACCTTC. Its translation is CASSWTGGNGYTF.